Detailed here is one T cell receptor (beta chain). V lost 6 bases and J lost 0, with 12 bases in between. This CDR3 contains 15 residues. CDR1 and CDR2 (germline): MNHEY, SVGAGI. Single viable CD3+CD4+CD8-CD45RO+ cells were sorted as the memory CD4+ T cells. This specimen belongs to a study of memory CD4+ T cells and cytomegalovirus serostatus. Assay: immunoSEQ multiplex PCR; the TCRdb copy retains only in-frame clones and omits some. The table lists approximately 61,000 clones, 60% to 85% of them singletons. The rearrangement links TRBV6-5 to TRBJ1-5; D is ambiguous. Sequenced material: memory CD4+ T cells from blood. The sequence was collected from an adult in good health and CMV-seronegative. Some clones in this sample may be carry-over from other donors' samples. Written as DNA, the CDR3 is TGTGCCAGCAGCCCCGTTTTGGATAGCAATCAGCCCCAGCATTTT. Translated: CASSPVLDSNQPQHF.